Shown below are 11 T cell receptor beta chains from a single sample sequenced in a study of T cell changes during pregnancy in multiple sclerosis. Here immunoSEQ multiplex PCR was the method, and the copy in TCRdb shows in-frame clones only, minus some. The sample holds 45,000 to 50,000 clones, around nine tenths seen once. Sequenced material: CD4+ T cells from peripheral blood mononuclear cells, taken in the second trimester of pregnancy. These receptors originate from a female donor in good health, enrolled as a control in a pregnancy study.

The J gene is TRBJ2-7, the V gene TRBV6-5, with TRBD1 as a possible D gene (5 bases). Trimming cost V 7 bases and J 4 bases, with 17 bases left between them. The CDR3 extends over 14 amino acids. Germline assignment: CDR1 MNHEY and CDR2 SVGAGI. The CDR3 is CASMLRAGSYEQYF. Here the CDR3 DNA reads TGTGCCAGCATGCTCCGGGCAGGGTCTTACGAGCAGTACTTC.

The rearrangement uses TRBV6-1 and TRBJ2-7; TRBD1 is a possible D gene (5 bases). The CDR3 is 14 amino acids. CDR1 and CDR2 (germline): MNHNS, SASEGT. The V end was cut by 2 bases, the J end by 2 bases, with 10 bases between. The CDR3 DNA reads as TGTGCCAGCAGTGAACTACAGGTAACCTACGAGCAGTACTTC. This sequence encodes CASSELQVTYEQYF.

V gene TRBV11-2 combines with J gene TRBJ1-2; possibly TRBD1 for D (6 bases). Germline CDR1 reads SGHAT; CDR2 reads FQNNGV. V lost 4 bases, J lost 2 bases, and 8 bases lay in between. The CDR3 is made up of 13 amino acids. CDR3 residues: CASSSDRNYGYTF. CDR3 bases: TGTGCCAGCAGCTCGGACAGAAACTATGGCTACACCTTC.

This chain uses TRBV9 with TRBJ2-5, with 8 nucleotides matching TRBD2. Trimming at V came to 6 bases and at J to 4 bases, leaving 5 bases not matched to a gene. Looked up from germline, CDR1 is SGDLS and CDR2 is YYNGEE. This CDR3 contains 13 residues. The CDR3 DNA is TGTGCCAGCACGCGGGAGGTTGGAGAGACCCAGTACTTC. Translating it yields CASTREVGETQYF.

The V and J genes are TRBV4-3 and TRBJ1-2; D unresolved. There are 16 residues in the CDR3. Germline V lookup: CDR1 LGHNA, CDR2 YSLEER. Trimming stripped 0 bases from V and 6 bases from J, with 17 bases between. The CDR3 reads CASSQDLPPGRDGYTF. The CDR3 DNA sequence: TGCGCCAGCAGCCAAGATCTCCCCCCGGGGAGGGATGGCTACACCTTC.

The chain combines TRBV11-3 with TRBJ2-3; 9 bases are shared with TRBD1. Germline V gene sequence: CDR1 SGHNT, CDR2 YENEEA. The J segment lost 1 base and the V segment lost 1 base, leaving 3 bases of the junction unmatched. The length of the CDR3 is 16 residues. The CDR3 loop reads CASSLGRTGGTDTQYF. The CDR3 nucleotides read TGTGCCAGCAGCTTAGGAAGGACAGGGGGCACAGATACGCAGTATTTT. Together with reference TRBV11-3 and TRBJ2-3, the CDR3 gives the full variable domain: EAGVVQSPRYKIIEKKQPVAFWCNPISGHNTLYWYLQNLGQGPELLIRYENEEAVDDSQLPKDRFSAERLKGVDSTLKIQPAELGDSAVYLCASSLGRTGGTDTQYFGPGTRLTVL.

This chain uses TRBV4-3 with TRBJ2-3; D remains unclear. V lost 4 bases and J lost 2, with 19 bases in between. Germline CDR1 and CDR2: LGHNA and YSLEER. The CDR3 totals 17 residues. The CDR3 DNA reads as TGCGCCAGCAGCCCCTTAGTGACTCTTTACTCCACAGATACGCAGTATTTT. Amino acids: CASSPLVTLYSTDTQYF.

A few counts support this clone. The chain links TRBV5-6 to TRBJ2-7; 8 bases align to TRBD1. Germline-derived CDR1 and CDR2 are SGHDT and YYEEEE. The CDR3 has 14 amino acids. Trimming cost V 4 bases and J 3 bases; bases outside gene matches: 6. The CDR3 here is CASSIGQGNYEQYF. CDR3 bases: TGTGCCAGCAGCATAGGACAGGGCAACTACGAGCAGTACTTC.

This clone turned up a few times. The chain links TRBV6-1 to TRBJ1-1; tentative D call: TRBD1 (5 bases). Looked up from germline, CDR1 is MNHNS and CDR2 is SASEGT. The CDR3 has 12 amino acids. Trimming shortened V by 2 bases and J by 4 bases, and 5 bases separated the two germline ends. CDR3 coding DNA: TGTGCCAGCAGTGAACAGGGCACTGAAGCTTTCTTT. Protein product: CASSEQGTEAFF.

The V gene is TRBV5-6, the J gene TRBJ2-3; 12 nucleotides agree with TRBD2. J was trimmed by 2 bases and V by 4 bases; bases with no gene match: 5. There are 16 residues in the CDR3. Germline CDR1 SGHDT, CDR2 YYEEEE. As DNA, the CDR3 is TGTGCCAGCAGCCCTGGACTAGCGGGGCCCACAGATACGCAGTATTTT. Amino acid sequence: CASSPGLAGPTDTQYF.

The chain is built from TRBV2 and TRBJ1-5; D remains ambiguous. The CDR3 is 14 amino acids. V was clipped by 5 bases and J by 1 base, with 9 bases between them. CDR1 and CDR2 from the germline V gene are SNHLY and FYNNEI. The CDR3 is CASSWADSNQPQHF. CDR3 nucleotides: TGTGCCAGCAGTTGGGCAGACAGCAATCAGCCCCAGCATTTT. Full variable domain (remainder filled in from reference TRBV2 and TRBJ1-5): EPEVTQTPSHQVTQMGQEVILRCVPISNHLYFYWYRQILGQKVEFLVSFYNNEISEKSEIFDDQFSVERPDGSNFTLKIRSTKLEDSAMYFCASSWADSNQPQHFGDGTRLSIL.